This entry lists 23 T cell receptor beta chains sequenced from one sample in a study of blood T cell repertoires in COVID-19. Sequencing was performed with immunoSEQ multiplex PCR; in TCRdb, only in-frame clones are kept and a portion is missing. The sample lists around 270,000 clones, 80% to 85% occurring once. The sequenced sample was peripheral blood. The source of these receptors is a person aged 65-85 years with COVID-19, enrolled during active disease.

This clone was found once. This chain connects TRBV6-6 to TRBJ1-1; 9 nucleotides match TRBD1. Germline values: CDR1 MNHNY, CDR2 SVGAGI (reference sequence). The trim removed 2 bases at V and 5 bases at J, leaving 6 bases unmatched. The CDR3 has 15 residues. This CDR3 is CASSYPGTGRTEAFF. Written as DNA, the CDR3 is TGTGCCAGCAGTTACCCCGGGACAGGGAGGACTGAAGCTTTCTTT.

The V gene is TRBV9, the J gene TRBJ1-1; 8 bases map to TRBD1. Per germline, CDR1 SGDLS and CDR2 YYNGEE. The CDR3 is made up of 15 amino acids. V trimming: 0 bases; J trimming: 2 bases; junction bases outside the gene matches: 3. CDR3 coding DNA: TGTGCCAGCAGCGTAGGGGACAGGACCAACACTGAAGCTTTCTTT. It encodes CASSVGDRTNTEAFF.

This chain links TRBV9 with TRBJ1-1; possibly TRBD1 for D (6 bases). CDR3 length: 15 amino acids. Germline CDR1 reads SGDLS; CDR2 reads YYNGEE. The germline V and J ends were trimmed by 4 bases and 1 base, with 14 bases remaining between them. The CDR3 DNA reads as TGTGCCAGCAGCCCGATTGACAGGCAGAACACTGAAGCTTTCTTT. Translating gives CASSPIDRQNTEAFF.

This clone was detected a few times. The V and J genes are TRBV27 and TRBJ2-2; 8 bases match TRBD1. V lost 5 bases and J lost 0; bases outside the gene matches: 5. The length of the CDR3 is 16 residues. Germline values: CDR1 MNHEY, CDR2 SMNVEV (reference sequence). In DNA form, the CDR3 reads TGTGCCAGCAGTGTCCAGGGGGCCGCGAACACCGGGGAGCTGTTTTTT. Residues: CASSVQGAANTGELFF.

In DNA, the CDR3 is TGTGCCAGCAGCCCCCTAGCGGGAGTGCGATACGAGCAGTACTTC. Translation gives CASSPLAGVRYEQYF. This rearrangement joins TRBV28 to TRBJ2-7; 10 bases fit TRBD2. Looked up from germline, CDR1 is MDHEN and CDR2 is SYDVKM. V trimming: 6 bases; J trimming: 4 bases; junction bases outside the gene matches: 9. This CDR3 has 15 residues.

V is TRBV10-3 and J is TRBJ2-3; 13 positions agree with TRBD2. Trimming cost V 10 bases and J 0 bases; bases outside gene matches: 7. The germline V gene encodes CDR1 ENHRY and CDR2 SYGVKD. The CDR3 covers 16 residues. The CDR3 spells CATIRTSGSSTDTQYF. CDR3 DNA: TGTGCCACCATTAGGACTAGCGGGAGTAGCACAGATACGCAGTATTTT.

This clone has only one observation. This chain connects TRBV6-5 to TRBJ2-5; D is possibly TRBD2 (6 bases). V lost 1 base to trimming and J lost 2 bases, with 11 bases between them. The CDR3 runs to 15 residues. The germline gives CDR1 MNHEY, CDR2 SVGAGI. The CDR3 protein is CASSYLGGIQETQYF. DNA of the CDR3: TGTGCCAGCAGTTACTTGGGGGGAATACAAGAGACCCAGTACTTC.

The V and J genes are TRBV2 and TRBJ2-3; 9 nucleotides align to TRBD2. J gave up 4 bases and V 10 bases, and 9 bases lay outside the gene matches. The CDR3 length is 14 residues. Looked up from germline, CDR1 is SNHLY and CDR2 is FYNNEI. The CDR3 here is CAIVVRGGPDTQYF. The CDR3, as DNA: TGTGCCATCGTTGTGCGGGGGGGGCCAGATACGCAGTATTTT.

The CDR3 is CASSQRLAGGVGFTDTQYF. The CDR3 DNA follows: TGCGCCAGCAGCCAACGACTAGCGGGGGGGGTCGGCTTTACAGATACGCAGTATTTT. The rearrangement links TRBV4-1 to TRBJ2-3, with 14 bases that match TRBD2. V was pared by 2 bases and J by 3 bases, with 10 bases of the junction left unmatched. Germline V lookup: CDR1 MGHRA, CDR2 YSYEKL. This CDR3 is 19 amino acids long.

This clone was counted once. The J gene is TRBJ2-7, the V gene TRBV19; a weak D match, TRBD2 (6 bases). Trimming removed 4 bases from V and 2 bases from J, with 15 bases in between. The CDR3 has 15 residues. Germline values: CDR1 LNHDA, CDR2 SQIVND (reference sequence). This CDR3 is CASSTRAGPAYEQYF. The CDR3, as DNA: TGTGCCAGTAGTACCCGCGCGGGGCCTGCCTACGAGCAGTACTTC.

This chain uses TRBV5-4 with TRBJ2-7, with D possibly being TRBD2 (6 bases). V was pared by 4 bases and J by 6 bases, with 17 bases between. In germline, CDR1 is SGHNT, CDR2 YYREEE (reference sequence). This CDR3 comprises 14 residues. Written as DNA, the CDR3 is TGTGCCAGCAGCCGCATGGGGGGATTTTCCGAGCAGTACTTC. Translating it yields CASSRMGGFSEQYF.

This rearrangement joins TRBV4-3 to TRBJ2-1; 8 positions agree with TRBD2. The CDR3 is 15 amino acids. The germline CDR1 and CDR2 sequences are LGHNA and YSLEER. After removal of 1 base from V and 2 bases from J, the junction contained 1 base not matched to a gene. In DNA, the CDR3 is TGCGCCAGCAGCCAAGCGGGACTAGCCTACAATGAGCAGTTCTTC. It yields the protein CASSQAGLAYNEQFF.

This sequence joins TRBV29-1 and TRBJ2-1, with a tentative D call TRBD1 (6 bases). The germline V gene has CDR1 SQVTM and CDR2 ANQGSEA. V was shortened by 6 bases and J by 7 bases, with 16 bases between the two germline ends. The CDR3 contains 13 residues. Here the CDR3 DNA reads TGCAGCGTCGAGGGGGTTCTGCGAAATGAGCAGTTCTTC. This gives the protein CSVEGVLRNEQFF.

The CDR3 nucleotides read TGTGCCAGCAGTTCTGACGGGGTCAGCAATCAGCCCCAGCATTTT. This gives the protein CASSSDGVSNQPQHF. The chain couples TRBV6-5 to TRBJ1-5, with D uncertain. Trimming cost V 4 bases and J 1 base, with 11 bases left between them. Per germline, CDR1 MNHEY and CDR2 SVGAGI. The CDR3 is 15 amino acids.

The chain has TRBV30 and TRBJ2-3; D possibly corresponds to TRBD2 (6 bases). V gave up 5 bases and J gave up 5 bases, with 14 bases separating them. Germline CDR1 is GTSNPN and CDR2 is SVGIG (reference sequence). There are 13 residues in the CDR3. The CDR3 sequence is CAWGGLAQDTQYF. The CDR3 DNA follows: TGTGCCTGGGGGGGACTTGCACAAGATACGCAGTATTTT.

The rearrangement uses TRBV11-1 and TRBJ2-2, with D unclear. This CDR3 contains 13 residues. Trimming shortened V by 5 bases and J by 5 bases, and 9 bases separated the two germline ends. CDR1 is SGHAT and CDR2 is FQDESV in the germline V gene (reference sequence). CDR3 loop: CASSQISTGELFF. CDR3 nucleotide sequence: TGTGCCAGCAGCCAAATTAGTACCGGGGAGCTGTTTTTT.

The chain uses TRBV10-3 and TRBJ2-1; perhaps TRBD2 as D (6 bases). Germline CDR1 and CDR2: ENHRY and SYGVKD. Trimming took 0 bases from V and 7 from J, leaving 13 bases between them. This CDR3 is 15 amino acids long. For the CDR3, the DNA is TGTGCCATCAGTGAGTCGACCGGGAGTCTAAATGAGCAGTTCTTC. Translated, it gives CAISESTGSLNEQFF.

In its sample, this clone was seen a few times. This rearrangement joins TRBV6-1 to TRBJ1-2; TRBD1 is a possible D gene (6 bases). The germline V and J ends were trimmed by 4 bases and 7 bases, with 22 bases remaining between them. The CDR3 covers 16 residues. CDR1 MNHNS and CDR2 SASEGT come from the germline V gene. The CDR3 coding sequence is TGTGCCAGCAGTGCTTTAACAGGGAATCGGCTAGCTGGCTACACCTTC. Its protein product is CASSALTGNRLAGYTF.

This clone was found once. The chain carries TRBV24-1 and TRBJ2-3, with TRBD1 identical over 7 bases. The CDR3 contains 19 residues. From germline, CDR1 is KGHDR and CDR2 SFDVKD. J lost 6 bases, V lost 2 bases, and 19 bases had no gene match. The CDR3 loop reads CATSDSLAGGWVSVDTQYF. The CDR3 nucleotides are TGTGCCACCAGTGATTCTTTGGCAGGGGGATGGGTTTCGGTGGATACGCAGTATTTT.

The chain has TRBV19 and TRBJ2-2; TRBD1 might be the D (6 bases). Germline-derived CDR1 and CDR2 are LNHDA and SQIVND (reference sequence). This CDR3 has 16 residues. Between the trimmed V and J ends, which lost 6 bases and 2 bases, there was a span of 16 bases. The CDR3 sequence: CASSLRGGHNTGELFF. CDR3 nucleotide sequence: TGTGCCAGTAGCCTGCGAGGGGGACACAACACCGGGGAGCTGTTTTTT.

The genes are TRBV10-3 and TRBJ1-2, with D maybe TRBD1 (5 bases). Germline assignment: CDR1 ENHRY and CDR2 SYGVKD. V lost 10 bases to trimming and J lost 5 bases, with 14 bases between them. CDR3 length: 12 amino acids. CDR3 amino acids: CATGGTDYGYTF. CDR3 DNA: TGTGCCACGGGAGGGACCGATTATGGCTACACCTTC.

V usage is TRBV12-5 and J usage is TRBJ2-3, with D maybe TRBD2 (5 bases). This CDR3 comprises 14 residues. Germline V gene lookup returns CDR1 LGHNT and CDR2 FRNRAP. The V end lost 7 bases, the J end lost 0 bases, and 11 bases lay between the germline ends. DNA of the CDR3: TGTGCTAGTGCCGTTGGGAGTAGCACAGATACGCAGTATTTT. Amino acids: CASAVGSSTDTQYF.

The chain has TRBV19 and TRBJ2-7; 9 bases fit TRBD1. This CDR3 spans 14 amino acids. Trimming cost V 5 bases and J 6 bases; bases outside gene matches: 8. The germline V gene has CDR1 LNHDA and CDR2 SQIVND (reference sequence). CDR3: CASSVTGGPLEQYF. CDR3 DNA sequence: TGTGCCAGTAGTGTCACAGGGGGCCCCCTCGAGCAGTACTTC.